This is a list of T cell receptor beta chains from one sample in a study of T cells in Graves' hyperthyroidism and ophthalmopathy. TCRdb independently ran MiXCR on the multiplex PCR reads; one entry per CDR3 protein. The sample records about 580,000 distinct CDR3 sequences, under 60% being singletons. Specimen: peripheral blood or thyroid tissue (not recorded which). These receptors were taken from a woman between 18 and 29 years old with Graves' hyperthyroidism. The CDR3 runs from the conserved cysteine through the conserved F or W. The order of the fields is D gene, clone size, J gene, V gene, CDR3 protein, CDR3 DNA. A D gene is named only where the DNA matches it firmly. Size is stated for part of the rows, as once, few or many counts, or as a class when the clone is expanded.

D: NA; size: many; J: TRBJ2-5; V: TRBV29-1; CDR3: CSVEVGGSGDGETQYF; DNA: TGCAGCGTTGAAGTAGGGGGGAGTGGGGATGGCGAGACCCAGTACTTC
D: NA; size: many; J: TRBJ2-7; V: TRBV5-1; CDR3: CASSLEGLALSYEQYF; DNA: TGCGCCAGCAGCTTGGAAGGTTTGGCGTTGTCCTACGAGCAGTACTTC
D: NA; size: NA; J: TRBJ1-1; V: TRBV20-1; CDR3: CSASLSEKAFF; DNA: TGCAGTGCTAGTTTGTCAGAAAAAGCTTTCTTT
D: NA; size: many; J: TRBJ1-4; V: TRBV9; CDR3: CASSPGTEKLFF; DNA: TGTGCCAGCAGCCCCGGGACGGAAAAACTGTTTTTT
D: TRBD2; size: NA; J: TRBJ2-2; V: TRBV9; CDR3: CASSCNPLAGTNTGELFF; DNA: TGTGCCAGCAGCTGCAACCCACTAGCGGGCACTAACACCGGGGAGCTGTTTTTT
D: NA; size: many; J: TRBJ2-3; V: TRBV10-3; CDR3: CAISEAVVTADTQYF; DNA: TGTGCCATCAGTGAAGCGGTTGTGACGGCAGATACGCAGTATTTT
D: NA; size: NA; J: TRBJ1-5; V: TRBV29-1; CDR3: CSVVEGSYEHF; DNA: TGCAGCGTTGTGGAGGGGAGCTACGAGCATTTT
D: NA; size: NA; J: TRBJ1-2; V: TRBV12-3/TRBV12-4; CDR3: CASSATVVGYGYTF; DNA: TGTGCCAGCAGTGCGACGGTCGTGGGCTATGGCTACACCTTC
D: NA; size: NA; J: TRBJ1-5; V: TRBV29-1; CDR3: CSRLRGAGQPQHF; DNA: TGCAGCCGCCTAAGGGGCGCGGGTCAGCCCCAGCATTTT
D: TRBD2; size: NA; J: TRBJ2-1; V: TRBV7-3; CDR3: CASSLSGRDNEQFF; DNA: TGTGCCAGCAGCTTAAGCGGGAGGGACAATGAGCAGTTCTTC
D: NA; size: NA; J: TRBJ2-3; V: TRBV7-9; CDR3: CASSLVTEDTQYF; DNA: TGTGCCAGCAGCTTAGTAACGGAAGATACGCAGTATTTT
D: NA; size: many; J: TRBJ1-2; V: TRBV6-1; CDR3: CAKFLTVHCGYTF; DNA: TGTGCCAAATTCTTGACCGTCCACTGTGGCTACACCTTC
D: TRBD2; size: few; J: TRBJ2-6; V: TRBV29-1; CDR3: CSVSRTSGLHSGANVLTF; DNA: TGCAGCGTCTCCCGGACTAGCGGACTCCACTCTGGGGCCAACGTCCTGACTTTC
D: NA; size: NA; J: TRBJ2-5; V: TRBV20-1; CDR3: CSAGETQYF; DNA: TGCAGTGCTGGGGAGACCCAGTACTTC
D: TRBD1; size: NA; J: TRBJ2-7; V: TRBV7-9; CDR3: CASSHPGQDREQYF; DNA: TGTGCCAGCAGCCACCCGGGACAGGATCGCGAGCAGTACTTC
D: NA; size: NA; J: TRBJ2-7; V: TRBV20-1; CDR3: CSARNNTEF; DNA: TGCAGTGCGAGAAATAATACAGAATTC
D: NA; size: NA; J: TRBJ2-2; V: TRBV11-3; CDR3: CASSLRGENGELFF; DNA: TGTGCCAGCAGCTTAAGGGGGGAAAACGGGGAGCTGTTTTTT